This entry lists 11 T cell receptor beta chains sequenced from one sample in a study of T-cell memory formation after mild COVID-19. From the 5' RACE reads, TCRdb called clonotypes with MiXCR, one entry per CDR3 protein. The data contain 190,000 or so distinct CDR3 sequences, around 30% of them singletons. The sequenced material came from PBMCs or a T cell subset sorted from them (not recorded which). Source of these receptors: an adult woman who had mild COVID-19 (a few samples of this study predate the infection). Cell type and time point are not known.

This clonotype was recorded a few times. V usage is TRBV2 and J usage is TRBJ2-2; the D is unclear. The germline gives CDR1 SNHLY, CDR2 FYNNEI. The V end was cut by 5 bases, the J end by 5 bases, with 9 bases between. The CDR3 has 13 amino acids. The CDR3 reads CASSPTVTGELFF. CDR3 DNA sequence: TGTGCCAGCAGTCCCACAGTGACCGGGGAGCTGTTTTTT.

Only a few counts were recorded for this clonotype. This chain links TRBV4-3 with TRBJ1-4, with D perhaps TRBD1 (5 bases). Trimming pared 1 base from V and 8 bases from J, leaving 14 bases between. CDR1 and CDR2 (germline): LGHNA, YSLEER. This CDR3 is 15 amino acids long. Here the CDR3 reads CASSQGIQDNEKLFF. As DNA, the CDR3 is TGCGCCAGCAGCCAAGGTATACAGGATAACGAAAAACTGTTTTTT.

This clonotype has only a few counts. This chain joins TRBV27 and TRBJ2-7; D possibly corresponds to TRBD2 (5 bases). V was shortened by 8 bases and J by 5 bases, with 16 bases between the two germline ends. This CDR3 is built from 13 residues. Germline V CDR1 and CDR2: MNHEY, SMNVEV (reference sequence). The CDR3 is CASAFGSVDEQYF. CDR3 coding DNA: TGTGCCAGCGCGTTTGGGAGCGTCGACGAGCAGTACTTC.

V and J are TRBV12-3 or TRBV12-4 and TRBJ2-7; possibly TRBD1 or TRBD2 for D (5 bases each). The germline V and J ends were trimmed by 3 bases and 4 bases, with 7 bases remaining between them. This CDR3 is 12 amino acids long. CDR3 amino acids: CASSFREYEQYF. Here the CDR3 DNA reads TGTGCCAGCAGTTTCAGGGAGTACGAGCAGTACTTC.

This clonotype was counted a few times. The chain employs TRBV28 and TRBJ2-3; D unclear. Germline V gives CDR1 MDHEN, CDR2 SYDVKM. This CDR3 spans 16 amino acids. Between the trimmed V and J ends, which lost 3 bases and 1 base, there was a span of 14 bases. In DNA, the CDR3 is TGTGCCAGCAGTTTGACGGAGTCTTGGGGCACAGATACGCAGTATTTT. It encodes CASSLTESWGTDTQYF.

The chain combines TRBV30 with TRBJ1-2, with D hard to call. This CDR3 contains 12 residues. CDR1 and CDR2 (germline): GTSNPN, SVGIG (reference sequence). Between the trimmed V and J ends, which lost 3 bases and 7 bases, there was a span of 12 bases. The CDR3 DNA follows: TGTGCCTGGAGCCCTCCCGTGGGTGGCTACACCTTC. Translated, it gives CAWSPPVGGYTF.

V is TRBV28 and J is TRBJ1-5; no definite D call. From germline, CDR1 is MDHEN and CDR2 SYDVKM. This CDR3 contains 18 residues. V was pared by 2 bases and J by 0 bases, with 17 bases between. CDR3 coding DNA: TGTGCCAGCAGTTTAGTTACCCGAGTAGTAAGTAGCAATCAGCCCCAGCATTTT. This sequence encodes CASSLVTRVVSSNQPQHF.

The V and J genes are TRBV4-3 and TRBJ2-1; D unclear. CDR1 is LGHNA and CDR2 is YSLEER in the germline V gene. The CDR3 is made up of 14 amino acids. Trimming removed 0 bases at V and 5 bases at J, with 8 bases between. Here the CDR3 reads CASSQEHSNNEQFF. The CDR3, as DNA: TGCGCCAGCAGCCAAGAGCACTCTAACAATGAGCAGTTCTTC.

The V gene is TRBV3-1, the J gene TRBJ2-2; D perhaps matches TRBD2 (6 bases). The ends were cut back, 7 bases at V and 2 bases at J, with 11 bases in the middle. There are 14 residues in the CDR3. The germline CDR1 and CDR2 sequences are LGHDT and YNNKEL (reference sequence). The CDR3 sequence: CASMDYLNTGELFF. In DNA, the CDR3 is TGTGCCAGCATGGACTACTTAAACACCGGGGAGCTGTTTTTT.

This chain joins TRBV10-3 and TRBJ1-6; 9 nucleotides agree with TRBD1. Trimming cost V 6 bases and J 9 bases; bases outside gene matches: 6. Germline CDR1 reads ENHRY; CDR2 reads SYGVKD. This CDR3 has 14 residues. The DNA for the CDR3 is TGTGCCATCAGAGGGGGGACAGGGAGTTCACCCCTCCACTTT. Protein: CAIRGGTGSSPLHF.

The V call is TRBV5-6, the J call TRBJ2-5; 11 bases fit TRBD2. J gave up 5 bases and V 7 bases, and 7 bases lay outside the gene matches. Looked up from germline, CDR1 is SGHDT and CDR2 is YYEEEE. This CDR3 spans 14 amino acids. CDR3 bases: TGTGCCAGCCTCACTAGCGGGGGTAGGGAGACCCAGTACTTC. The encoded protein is CASLTSGGRETQYF. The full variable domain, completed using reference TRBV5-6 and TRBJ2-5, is DAGVTQSPTHLIKTRGQQVTLRCSPKSGHDTVSWYQQALGQGPQFIFQYYEEEERQRGNFPDRFSGHQFPNYSSELNVNALLLGDSALYLCASLTSGGRETQYFGPGTRLLVL.